Given below is one T cell receptor (beta chain) in context. Its antigen remains unidentified. Base quality data are lacking; no much larger clone is found one base away. One collaborating source in Seattle enrolled patients during active infection and followed them longitudinally through the course of disease. Each collaborating institution followed its own protocols to collect whole blood in K2EDTA tubes. For TCRbeta analysis, collaborators shipped samples in one of three forms: frozen whole blood, isolated PBMCs, or DNA extracted from either of those sample types. The data were taken from a study of blood T cell repertoires in COVID-19 (dated by TCRdb to 2020 to 2022). With respect to the entire study: Samples from collaborators originated in the United States, Italy and Spain and spanned both the acute and convalescent phases of COVID-19. The material from the prospective study consisted of cDNA or gDNA derived from T cells, B-cell-depleted T cells, or PBMCs. A freely available public database, intended as a resource for researchers studying the immune response to SARS-CoV-2, is where the repertoires were released. Subjects who had been exposed to COVID-19, were actively infected with it, or had recovered from it provided the deeply sampled blood TCRbeta repertoires that made up the dataset. Where available, HLA class I and class II types were taken from metadata supplied by the sample provider and were not determined by assay-based typing. Nearly every sample came with metadata listing a de-identified subject ID, COVID-19 status, age in years and sex. The samples were drawn from two sources: the first 160 participants of the ongoing ImmuneRACE study, and 950 to 1,500 subjects contributed by 6 global collaborators.

The paper as a whole reports these results and caveats: How much clinical and demographic metadata was included differed by source and by participant, and the metadata was provided uncurated.

TCRbeta CDR3 regions were amplified from genomic DNA using the immunoSEQ Assay, a bias-controlled multiplex PCR. Turning to the authors' computational methods: Nucleated cell counts per sample were estimated from amplification of reference gene primers within the assay. Sequence reads were collapsed and filtered to measure the absolute abundance of every unique TCRbeta CDR3 rearrangement. For each sample, productive Simpson clonality was calculated by taking the square root of Simpson's diversity index across productive rearrangements. TCRdb limited this immuneACCESS table to in-frame rearrangements with V and J called. A share of clones is missing; checked studies link under half to unresolved V genes, and the rest is unexplained. V and J calls and clone size are given by that table; D and trimming were obtained from the DNA. Counted in this sample were 150,000 to 200,000 clones; approximately 80% of them appeared once. 0.95% of the sample is in the top ten clones.

Sequencing was carried out using peripheral blood. The TCR originated in a man in his 60s with COVID-19, enrolled during active disease.

In nucleotides, the sequence is TGTGCCAGCAACCGGGGGGGAGATGAGCAGTTCTTC. This translates into CASNRGGDEQFF. This chain joins TRBV14 to TRBJ2-1, with 8 bases in between that match TRBD2. As encoded in the germline V gene, CDR1 is SGHDN while CDR2 is FVKESK. Taken from cysteine to phenylalanine, the CDR3 has 12 residues. Only the CDR3 region is kept as DNA, spanning 36 bases read in frame from base 1. V is cut back by 7 bases and J by 8 bases, with 4 bases in the junction unmatched.